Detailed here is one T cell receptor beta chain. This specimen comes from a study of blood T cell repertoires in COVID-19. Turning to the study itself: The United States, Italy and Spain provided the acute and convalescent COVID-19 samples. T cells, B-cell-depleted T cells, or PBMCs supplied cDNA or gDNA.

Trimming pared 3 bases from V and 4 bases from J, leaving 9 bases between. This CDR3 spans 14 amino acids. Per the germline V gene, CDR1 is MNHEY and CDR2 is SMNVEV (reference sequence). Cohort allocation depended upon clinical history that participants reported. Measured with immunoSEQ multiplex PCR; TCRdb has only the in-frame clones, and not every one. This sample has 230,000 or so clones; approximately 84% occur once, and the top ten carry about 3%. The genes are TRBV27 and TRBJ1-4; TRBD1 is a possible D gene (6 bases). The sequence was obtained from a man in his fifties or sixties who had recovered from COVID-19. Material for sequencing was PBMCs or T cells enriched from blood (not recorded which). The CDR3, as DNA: TGTGCCAGCAGTTTCGCAGGGGTTAATGAAAAACTGTTTTTT. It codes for CASSFAGVNEKLFF.